The T cell receptor (beta chain) described here comes from a study of T cell repertoires in cytomegalovirus infection (dated 2019 in TCRdb). Looking at the study overall: Because public TCR beta signatures pointed to carriage of CMV infection together with the matching HLA type, the HLA type of each donor mattered for the analysis.

The germline V gene (reference sequence) supplies CDR1 DFQATT and CDR2 SNEGSKA. The CDR3 holds 14 amino acids from the cysteine to the phenylalanine. Solely the CDR3 DNA is kept, with 42 bases framed from the first base. Trimming takes 3 bases off V and 3 bases off J; junction bases not matched to a gene: 2. The sequencer listed for this sample is Illumina HiSeq 1500. TCRdb reprocessed the public reads (quality trimming at Q25 with fastp, clone calling with MiXCR) and kept in-frame beta chains. Here each entry gathers all rows of one CDR3 protein and keeps the most common genes and DNA. This sample gives just over 300,000 distinct CDR3 sequences in total; roughly a sixth of them show up just once. The ten largest clones represent around 11% of the sample. Only a few counts were recorded for this clonotype. Its antigen is still unknown. No qualities accompany the bases; no much larger clone lies one base away.

Study-wide conclusions, independent of this receptor: In the ex vivo response, HLA-C-restricted CMV-specific TCR beta clonotypes were dominant, and in two of eight donors the single most frequent clonotype came from this HLA-C-restricted group. Cumulative frequency of public TCR beta family members discriminated carriers of CMV infection plus the relevant HLA type in this cohort and an independent 352-donor cohort.

The chain links TRBV20-1 with TRBJ1-2, and 12 junction bases match TRBD1. This TCR was sampled from a human donor in good health (CMV status not recorded). Some clones in this sample may be carry-over from other donors' samples. Sample: PBMCs. This receptor carries the CDR3 CSARGQGADYGYTF. The nucleotide sequence reads TGCAGTGCTAGGGGACAGGGGGCTGACTATGGCTACACCTTC.